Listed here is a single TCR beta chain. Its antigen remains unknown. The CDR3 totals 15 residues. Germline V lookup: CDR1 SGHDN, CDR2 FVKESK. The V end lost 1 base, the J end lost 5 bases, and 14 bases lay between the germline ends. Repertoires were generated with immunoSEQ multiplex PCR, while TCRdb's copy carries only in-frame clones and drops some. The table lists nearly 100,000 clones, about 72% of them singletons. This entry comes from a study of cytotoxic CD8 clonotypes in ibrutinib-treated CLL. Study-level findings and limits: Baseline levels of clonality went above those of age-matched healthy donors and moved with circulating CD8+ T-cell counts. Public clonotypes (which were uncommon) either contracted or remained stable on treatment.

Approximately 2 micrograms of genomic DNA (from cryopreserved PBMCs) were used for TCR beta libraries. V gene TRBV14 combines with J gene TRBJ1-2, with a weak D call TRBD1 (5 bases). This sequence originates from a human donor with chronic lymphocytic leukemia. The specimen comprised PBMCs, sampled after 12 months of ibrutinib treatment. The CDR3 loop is CASSQVLDSNYGYTF. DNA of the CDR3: TGTGCCAGCAGCCAAGTCCTTGACAGTAATTATGGCTACACCTTC.